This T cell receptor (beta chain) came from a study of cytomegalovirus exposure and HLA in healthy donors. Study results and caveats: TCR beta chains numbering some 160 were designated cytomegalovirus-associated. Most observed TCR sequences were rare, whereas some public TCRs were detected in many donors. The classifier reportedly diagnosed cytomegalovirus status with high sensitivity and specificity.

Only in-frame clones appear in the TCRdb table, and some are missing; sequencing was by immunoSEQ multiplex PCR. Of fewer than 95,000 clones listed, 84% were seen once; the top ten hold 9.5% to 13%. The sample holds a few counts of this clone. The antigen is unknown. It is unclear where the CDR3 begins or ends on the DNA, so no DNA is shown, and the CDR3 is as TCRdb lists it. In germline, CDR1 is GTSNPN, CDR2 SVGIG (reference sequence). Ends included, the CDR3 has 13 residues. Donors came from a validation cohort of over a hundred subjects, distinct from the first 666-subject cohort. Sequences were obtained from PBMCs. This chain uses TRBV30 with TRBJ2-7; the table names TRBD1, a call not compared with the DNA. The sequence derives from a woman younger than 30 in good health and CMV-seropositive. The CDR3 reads CAWSLFGTGIKYF.